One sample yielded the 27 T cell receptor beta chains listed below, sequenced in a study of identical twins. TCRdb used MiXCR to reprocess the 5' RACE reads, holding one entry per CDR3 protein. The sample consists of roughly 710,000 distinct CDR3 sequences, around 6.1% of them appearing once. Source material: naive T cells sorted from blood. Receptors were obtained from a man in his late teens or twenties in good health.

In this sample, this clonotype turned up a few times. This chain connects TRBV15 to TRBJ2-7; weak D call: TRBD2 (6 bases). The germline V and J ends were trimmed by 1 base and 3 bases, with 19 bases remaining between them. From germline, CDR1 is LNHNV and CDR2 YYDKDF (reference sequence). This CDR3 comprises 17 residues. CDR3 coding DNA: TGTGCCACCAGCAGAGGAGGGGCAGGCGGGGTGGGCTACGAGCAGTACTTC. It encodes CATSRGGAGGVGYEQYF.

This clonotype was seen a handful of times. The CDR3 nucleotides read TGCGCCAGCAGCCAAGGACTAGCGGCTACCTACGAGCAGTACTTC. Translating gives CASSQGLAATYEQYF. The chain couples TRBV4-3 to TRBJ2-7; 9 nucleotides line up with TRBD2. The CDR3 has 15 amino acids. J was trimmed by 2 bases and V by 1 base; bases with no gene match: 3. Germline V lookup: CDR1 LGHNA, CDR2 YSLEER.

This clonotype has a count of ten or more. The CDR3: CASSVRGHGGDIQYF. The CDR3 coding sequence is TGTGCCAGCAGCGTAAGGGGACACGGAGGGGACATTCAGTACTTC. The chain joins TRBV9 to TRBJ2-4; D might be TRBD1 or TRBD2, each matching 6 bases. CDR3 length: 15 amino acids. Trimming removed 1 base at V and 8 bases at J, with 16 bases between. The germline V gene encodes CDR1 SGDLS and CDR2 YYNGEE.

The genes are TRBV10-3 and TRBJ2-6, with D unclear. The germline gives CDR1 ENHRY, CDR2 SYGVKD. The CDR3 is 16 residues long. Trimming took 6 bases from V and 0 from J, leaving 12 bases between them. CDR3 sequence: CAISGHTDSGANVLTF. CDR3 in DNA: TGTGCCATCAGCGGGCACACCGACTCTGGGGCCAACGTCCTGACTTTC.

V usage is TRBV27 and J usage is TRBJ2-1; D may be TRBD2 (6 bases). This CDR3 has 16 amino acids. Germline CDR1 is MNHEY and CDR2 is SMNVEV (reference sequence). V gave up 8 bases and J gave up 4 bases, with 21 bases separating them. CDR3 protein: CASSSRTLGGYNEQFF. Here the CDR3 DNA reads TGTGCCAGCTCTTCGAGGACACTGGGAGGTTACAATGAGCAGTTCTTC.

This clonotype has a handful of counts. The CDR3 spells CASGESAQETQYF. CDR3 bases: TGTGCCAGCGGGGAGAGCGCACAAGAGACCCAGTACTTC. The chain combines TRBV12-3 or TRBV12-4 with TRBJ2-5, with D possibly being TRBD2 (5 bases). V lost 8 bases and J lost 2, with 12 bases in between. The CDR3 runs 13 residues.

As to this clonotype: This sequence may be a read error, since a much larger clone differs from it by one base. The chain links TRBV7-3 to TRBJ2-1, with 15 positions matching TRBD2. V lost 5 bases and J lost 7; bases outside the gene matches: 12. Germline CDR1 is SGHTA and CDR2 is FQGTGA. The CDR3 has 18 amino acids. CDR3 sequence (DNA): TGTGCCAGCAGCCCTAGGACTAGCGGGAGGGTCTCGACGAATGAGCAGTTCTTC. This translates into CASSPRTSGRVSTNEQFF.

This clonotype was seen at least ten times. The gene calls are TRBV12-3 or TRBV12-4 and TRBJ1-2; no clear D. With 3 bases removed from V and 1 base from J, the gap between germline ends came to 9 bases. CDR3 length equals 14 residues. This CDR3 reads CASSFWPDNYGYTF. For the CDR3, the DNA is TGTGCCAGCAGTTTTTGGCCGGATAACTATGGCTACACCTTC.

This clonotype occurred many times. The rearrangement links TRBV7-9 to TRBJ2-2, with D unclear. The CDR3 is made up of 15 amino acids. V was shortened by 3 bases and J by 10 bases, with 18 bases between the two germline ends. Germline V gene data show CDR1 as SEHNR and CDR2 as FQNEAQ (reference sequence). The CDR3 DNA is TGTGCCAGCAGCTTGGGCCGGGCCACCGCCATGGAGCTGTTTTTT. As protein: CASSLGRATAMELFF.

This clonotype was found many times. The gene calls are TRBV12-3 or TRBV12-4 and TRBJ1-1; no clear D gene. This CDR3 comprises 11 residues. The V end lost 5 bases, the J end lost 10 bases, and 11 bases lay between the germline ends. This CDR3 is CASSTLGPAFF. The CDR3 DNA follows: TGTGCCAGCAGTACACTTGGGCCAGCTTTCTTT.

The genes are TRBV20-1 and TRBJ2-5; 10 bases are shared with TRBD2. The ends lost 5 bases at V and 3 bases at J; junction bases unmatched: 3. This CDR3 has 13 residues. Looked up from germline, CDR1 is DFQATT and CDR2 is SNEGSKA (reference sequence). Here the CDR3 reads CSARLAGKETQYF. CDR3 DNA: TGCAGTGCTCGACTAGCGGGTAAAGAGACCCAGTACTTC.

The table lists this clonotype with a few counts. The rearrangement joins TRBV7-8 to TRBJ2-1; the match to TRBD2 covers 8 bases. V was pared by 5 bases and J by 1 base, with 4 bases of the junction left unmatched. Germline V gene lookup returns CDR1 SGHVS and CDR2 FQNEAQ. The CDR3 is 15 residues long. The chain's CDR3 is CASSIGGGSYNEQFF. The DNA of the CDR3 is TGTGCCAGCAGCATCGGGGGGGGGTCCTACAATGAGCAGTTCTTC.

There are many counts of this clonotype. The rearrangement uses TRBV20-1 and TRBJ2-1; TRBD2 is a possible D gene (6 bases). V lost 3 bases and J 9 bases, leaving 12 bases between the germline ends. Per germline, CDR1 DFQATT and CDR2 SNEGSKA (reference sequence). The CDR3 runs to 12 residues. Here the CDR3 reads CSARELEGEQFF. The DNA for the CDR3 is TGCAGTGCTAGGGAGTTGGAGGGTGAGCAGTTCTTC.

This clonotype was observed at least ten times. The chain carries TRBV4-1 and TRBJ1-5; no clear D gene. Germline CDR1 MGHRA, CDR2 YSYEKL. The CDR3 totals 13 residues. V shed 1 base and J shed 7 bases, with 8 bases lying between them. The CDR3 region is CASSQGMGQPQHF. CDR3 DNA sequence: TGCGCCAGCAGCCAAGGAATGGGCCAGCCCCAGCATTTT.

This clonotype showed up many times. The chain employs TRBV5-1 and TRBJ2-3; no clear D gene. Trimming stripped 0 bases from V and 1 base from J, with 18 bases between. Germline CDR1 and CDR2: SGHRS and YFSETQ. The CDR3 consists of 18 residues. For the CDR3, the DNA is TGCGCCAGCAGCTTGGCGACGAGCCCAAGGGTAGGCACAGATACGCAGTATTTT. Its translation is CASSLATSPRVGTDTQYF.

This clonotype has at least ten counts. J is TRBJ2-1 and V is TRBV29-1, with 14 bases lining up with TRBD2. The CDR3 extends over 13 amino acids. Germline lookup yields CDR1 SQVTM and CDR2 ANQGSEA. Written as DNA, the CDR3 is TGCGGGGCGGGACTAGCGGGAGAGGGTGAGCAGTTCTTC. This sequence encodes CGAGLAGEGEQFF.

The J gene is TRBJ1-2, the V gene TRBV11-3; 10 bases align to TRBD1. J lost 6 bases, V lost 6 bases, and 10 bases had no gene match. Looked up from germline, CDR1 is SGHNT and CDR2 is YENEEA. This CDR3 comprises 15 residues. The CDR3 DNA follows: TGTGCCAGCAGATTTATTTCCGGGACAGGGGATGGCTACACCTTC. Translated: CASRFISGTGDGYTF.

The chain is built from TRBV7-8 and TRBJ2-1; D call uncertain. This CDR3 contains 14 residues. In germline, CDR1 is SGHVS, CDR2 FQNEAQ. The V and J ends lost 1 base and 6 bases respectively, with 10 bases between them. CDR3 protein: CASSLGSRGNEQFF. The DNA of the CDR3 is TGTGCCAGCAGCTTAGGTTCCCGTGGCAATGAGCAGTTCTTC.

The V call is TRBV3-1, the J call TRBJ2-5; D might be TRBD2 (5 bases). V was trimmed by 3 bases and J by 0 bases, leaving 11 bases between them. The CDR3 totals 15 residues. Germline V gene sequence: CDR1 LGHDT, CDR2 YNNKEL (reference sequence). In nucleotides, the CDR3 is TGTGCCAGCAGCCAGTCGGGAACGTACCAAGAGACCCAGTACTTC. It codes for CASSQSGTYQETQYF.

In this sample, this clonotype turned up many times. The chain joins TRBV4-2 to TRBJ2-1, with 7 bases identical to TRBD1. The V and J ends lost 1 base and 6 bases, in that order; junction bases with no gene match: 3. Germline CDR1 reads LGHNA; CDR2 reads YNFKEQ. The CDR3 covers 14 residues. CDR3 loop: CASSQGPGGNEQFF. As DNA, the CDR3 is TGTGCCAGCAGCCAAGGCCCAGGGGGCAATGAGCAGTTCTTC.

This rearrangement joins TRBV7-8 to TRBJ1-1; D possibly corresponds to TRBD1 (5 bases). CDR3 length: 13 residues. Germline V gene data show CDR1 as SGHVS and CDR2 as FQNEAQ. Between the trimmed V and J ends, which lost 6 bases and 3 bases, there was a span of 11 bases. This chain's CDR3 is CASSRRVDTEAFF. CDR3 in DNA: TGTGCCAGCAGTCGCAGGGTGGACACTGAAGCTTTCTTT.

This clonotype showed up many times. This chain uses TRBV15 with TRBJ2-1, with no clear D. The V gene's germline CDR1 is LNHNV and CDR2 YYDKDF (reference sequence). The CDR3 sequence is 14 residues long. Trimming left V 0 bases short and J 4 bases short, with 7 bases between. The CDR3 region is CATSRDTAYNEQFF. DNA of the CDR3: TGTGCCACCAGCAGAGATACCGCGTACAATGAGCAGTTCTTC.

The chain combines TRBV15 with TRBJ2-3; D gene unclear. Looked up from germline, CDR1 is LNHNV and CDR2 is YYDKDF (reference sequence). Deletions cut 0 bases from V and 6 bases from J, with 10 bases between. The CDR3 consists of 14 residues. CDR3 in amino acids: CATSRDPLRDTQYF. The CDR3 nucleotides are TGTGCCACCAGCAGAGATCCCTTAAGGGATACGCAGTATTTT. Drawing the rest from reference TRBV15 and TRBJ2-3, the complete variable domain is DAMVIQNPRYQVTQFGKPVTLSCSQTLNHNVMYWYQQKSSQAPKLLFHYYDKDFNNEADTPDNFQSRRPNTSFCFLDIRSPGLGDTAMYLCATSRDPLRDTQYFGPGTRLTVL.

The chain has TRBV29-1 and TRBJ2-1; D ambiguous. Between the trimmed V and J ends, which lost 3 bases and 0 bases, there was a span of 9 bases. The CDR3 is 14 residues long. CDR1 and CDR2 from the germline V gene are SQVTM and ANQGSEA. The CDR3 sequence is CSVDDLSSYNEQFF. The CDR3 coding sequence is TGCAGCGTTGACGACCTAAGCTCCTACAATGAGCAGTTCTTC.

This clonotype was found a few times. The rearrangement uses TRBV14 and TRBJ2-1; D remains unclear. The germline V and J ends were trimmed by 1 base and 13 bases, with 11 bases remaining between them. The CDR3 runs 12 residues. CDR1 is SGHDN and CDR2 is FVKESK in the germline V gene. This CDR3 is CASSQGQSNQFF. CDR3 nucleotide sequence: TGTGCCAGCAGCCAAGGGCAGTCCAACCAGTTCTTC. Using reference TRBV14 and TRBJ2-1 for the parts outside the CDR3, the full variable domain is EAGVTQFPSHSVIEKGQTVTLRCDPISGHDNLYWYRRVMGKEIKFLLHFVKESKQDESGMPNNRFLAERTGGTYSTLKVQPAELEDSGVYFCASSQGQSNQFFGPGTRLTVL.

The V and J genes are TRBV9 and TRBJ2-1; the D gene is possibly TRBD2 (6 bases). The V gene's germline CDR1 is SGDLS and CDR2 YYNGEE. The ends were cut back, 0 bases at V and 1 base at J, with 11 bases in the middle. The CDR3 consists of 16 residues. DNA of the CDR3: TGTGCCAGCAGCGTAGGGGGCGGGAATTCCTACAATGAGCAGTTCTTC. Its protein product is CASSVGGGNSYNEQFF.

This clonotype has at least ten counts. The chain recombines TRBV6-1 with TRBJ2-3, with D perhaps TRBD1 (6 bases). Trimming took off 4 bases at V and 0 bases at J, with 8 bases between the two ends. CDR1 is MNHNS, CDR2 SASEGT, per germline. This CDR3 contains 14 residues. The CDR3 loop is CASSARGSTDTQYF. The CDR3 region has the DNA TGTGCCAGCAGTGCCAGGGGAAGCACAGATACGCAGTATTTT.